Below are 30 T cell receptor beta chains sequenced from a single sample in a study of blood T cell repertoires in COVID-19. Only in-frame clones appear in the TCRdb table, and some are missing; sequencing was by immunoSEQ multiplex PCR. The sample lists about 89,000 clones; over 70% were seen once. Sequences were obtained from peripheral blood. The receptor source for this set is a woman older than 75 with acute or convalescent COVID-19.

The rearrangement joins TRBV5-5 to TRBJ1-2; a weak D match, TRBD1 (6 bases). V was trimmed by 0 bases and J by 0 bases, leaving 18 bases between them. The CDR3 contains 18 residues. CDR1 and CDR2 (germline): SGHKS, YYEKEE (reference sequence). CDR3 sequence: CASSLAGGPAHSNYGYTF. CDR3 sequence (DNA): TGTGCCAGCAGCTTGGCCGGGGGGCCCGCCCATTCTAACTATGGCTACACCTTC.

The V gene is TRBV18, the J gene TRBJ1-1; maybe TRBD1 (6 bases). The germline V gene has CDR1 KGHSH and CDR2 LQKENI. The germline V and J ends were trimmed by 4 bases and 6 bases, with 18 bases remaining between them. The CDR3 extends over 15 amino acids. The chain's CDR3 is CASSQGQEPPSEAFF. DNA of the CDR3: TGTGCCAGCTCACAGGGACAAGAACCGCCTTCTGAAGCTTTCTTT.

The V call is TRBV2, the J call TRBJ2-4, with 8 bases lining up with TRBD1. This CDR3 is built from 16 residues. After removal of 4 bases from V and 0 bases from J, the junction contained 5 bases not matched to a gene. Germline CDR1 is SNHLY and CDR2 is FYNNEI. The CDR3 reads CASSAGQDLAKNIQYF. For the CDR3, the DNA is TGTGCCAGCAGTGCGGGACAGGACTTAGCCAAAAACATTCAGTACTTC.

The chain uses TRBV28 and TRBJ2-6; D is uncertain. Per germline, CDR1 MDHEN and CDR2 SYDVKM. This CDR3 comprises 19 residues. The V end lost 5 bases, the J end lost 0 bases, and 20 bases lay between the germline ends. CDR3 sequence: CASSPHGGPDASGANVLTF. In DNA, the CDR3 is TGTGCCAGCAGTCCCCATGGCGGTCCAGATGCCTCTGGGGCCAACGTCCTGACTTTC.

CDR3 in DNA: TGTGCCAGCAGCCAAGCTACAGGGAACACTGAAGCTTTCTTT. This codes for CASSQATGNTEAFF. The chain combines TRBV7-8 with TRBJ1-1; maybe TRBD1 (5 bases). The CDR3 runs to 14 residues. The germline V gene has CDR1 SGHVS and CDR2 FQNEAQ. V lost 5 bases and J lost 1, with 11 bases in between.

This clone was seen a single time. The chain employs TRBV10-3 and TRBJ2-3; 7 bases map to TRBD2. The CDR3 length is 14 residues. The germline V gene encodes CDR1 ENHRY and CDR2 SYGVKD. Trimming cost V 7 bases and J 2 bases; bases outside gene matches: 6. CDR3 region: CAIKRGMDTDTQYF. CDR3 nucleotides: TGTGCCATCAAGCGGGGAATGGACACAGATACGCAGTATTTT.

V is TRBV6-5 and J is TRBJ2-4; TRBD1 matches at 7 bases. Germline-derived CDR1 and CDR2 are MNHEY and SVGAGI. With 6 bases clipped from V and 6 bases from J, the junction kept 8 bases outside the gene matches. CDR3 length: 14 residues. CDR3 nucleotides: TGTGCCAGCAGCGCCCAGGGGGTCGTAAACATTCAGTACTTC. Translating gives CASSAQGVVNIQYF.

V and J are TRBV5-6 and TRBJ2-5, with D uncertain. CDR1 is SGHDT and CDR2 is YYEEEE in the germline V gene. The CDR3 covers 13 residues. V was shortened by 0 bases and J by 4 bases, with 7 bases between the two germline ends. CDR3 region: CASSLATGETQYF. CDR3 in DNA: TGTGCCAGCAGCTTGGCCACGGGAGAGACCCAGTACTTC.

The gene calls are TRBV28 and TRBJ1-2; weak D call: TRBD1 (5 bases). Trimming cost V 4 bases and J 4 bases, with 22 bases left between them. This CDR3 region has 17 residues. Germline V gene sequence: CDR1 MDHEN, CDR2 SYDVKM. The chain's CDR3 is CASSSNPAGGAGYGYTF. The CDR3, as DNA: TGTGCCAGCAGTTCTAATCCTGCCGGGGGTGCGGGCTATGGCTACACCTTC.

The CDR3: CATSGGTSYNEQFF. CDR3 DNA: TGTGCCACCTCGGGGGGAACTTCCTACAATGAGCAGTTCTTC. The V call is TRBV24-1, the J call TRBJ2-1; 7 bases match TRBD2. The CDR3 extends over 14 amino acids. Germline trimming cut 9 bases from V and 1 base from J; bases unmatched to any gene: 5. CDR1 KGHDR and CDR2 SFDVKD come from the germline V gene.

The chain joins TRBV28 to TRBJ2-7, with no clear D. Germline V CDR1 and CDR2: MDHEN, SYDVKM. With 3 bases removed from V and 5 bases from J, the gap between germline ends came to 11 bases. CDR3 length: 13 residues. In nucleotides, the CDR3 is TGTGCCAGCAGTTTTCCGGAGAGGCACGAGCAGTACGTC. This gives the protein CASSFPERHEQYV.

The chain has TRBV5-4 and TRBJ2-1; D remains unclear. V was shortened by 0 bases and J by 6 bases, with 4 bases between the two germline ends. The CDR3 extends over 12 amino acids. CDR1 and CDR2 (germline): SGHNT, YYREEE (reference sequence). CDR3 bases: TGTGCCAGCAGCTTGGGGGCCAATGAGCAGTTCTTC. This sequence encodes CASSLGANEQFF. Filled out from reference TRBV5-4 and TRBJ2-1, the complete variable domain reads ETGVTQSPTHLIKTRGQQVTLRCSSQSGHNTVSWYQQALGQGPQFIFQYYREEENGRGNFPPRFSGLQFPNYSSELNVNALELDDSALYLCASSLGANEQFFGPGTRLTVL.

This clone was counted only a few times. The genes are TRBV18 and TRBJ1-4, with 9 bases aligning to TRBD1. This CDR3 comprises 18 residues. Germline values: CDR1 KGHSH, CDR2 LQKENI. J lost 1 base, V lost 0 bases, and 6 bases had no gene match. The CDR3 region is CASSPPNRGLQTNEKLFF. Here the CDR3 DNA reads TGTGCCAGCTCACCACCAAACAGGGGGCTGCAAACTAATGAAAAACTGTTTTTT.

V is TRBV5-8 and J is TRBJ2-2; TRBD2 matches 9 bases. CDR1 is SGHTS and CDR2 is YDEGEE in the germline V gene. The length of the CDR3 is 16 residues. The ends lost 2 bases at V and 5 bases at J; junction bases unmatched: 7. The CDR3 region is CASSFPALAGTGELFF. As DNA, the CDR3 is TGTGCCAGCAGCTTCCCCGCACTAGCGGGTACCGGGGAGCTGTTTTTT.

The chain joins TRBV30 to TRBJ2-6; no firm D call. V lost 6 bases and J 4 bases, leaving 16 bases between the germline ends. This CDR3 spans 15 amino acids. CDR1 and CDR2 from the germline V gene are GTSNPN and SVGIG (reference sequence). Here the CDR3 DNA reads TGTGCCTGCCCGTTGGCCGTCCGAGGGGCCAACGTCCTGACTTTC. It encodes CACPLAVRGANVLTF.

A single count supports this clone. The chain is built from TRBV5-6 and TRBJ2-5, with TRBD1 matching over 9 bases. V lost 0 bases, J lost 9 bases, and 9 bases stayed unmatched. There are 15 residues in the CDR3. CDR1 and CDR2 from the germline V gene are SGHDT and YYEEEE. The DNA of the CDR3 is TGTGCCAGCAGCTTGGACAGGGGGCGATCCCCGGCCCAGTACTTC. This encodes CASSLDRGRSPAQYF.

A few counts support this clone. At the DNA level, this CDR3 is encoded by other sequences in the same sample as well. The chain couples TRBV19 to TRBJ1-1, with D tentatively TRBD1 (5 bases). Germline lookup yields CDR1 LNHDA and CDR2 SQIVND (reference sequence). The CDR3 is made up of 13 amino acids. Trimming pared 6 bases from V and 0 bases from J, leaving 8 bases between. Here the CDR3 reads CASSDRLNTEAFF. In DNA form, the CDR3 reads TGTGCCAGTAGCGACAGATTGAACACTGAAGCTTTCTTT.

The chain combines TRBV18 with TRBJ2-2; TRBD1 might be the D (5 bases). Trimming took off 4 bases at V and 3 bases at J, with 6 bases between the two ends. The CDR3 sequence is 13 residues long. Looked up from germline, CDR1 is KGHSH and CDR2 is LQKENI. CDR3 sequence (DNA): TGTGCCAGCTCACAACAGGACACCGGGGAGCTGTTTTTT. It encodes CASSQQDTGELFF.

This clone was detected once. The V and J genes are TRBV18 and TRBJ1-1; D gene uncertain. CDR1 and CDR2 from the germline V gene are KGHSH and LQKENI. The ends were cut back, 4 bases at V and 0 bases at J, with 24 bases in the middle. CDR3 length: 19 residues. CDR3 region: CASSQLQSFGPSMNTEAFF. CDR3 bases: TGTGCCAGCTCACAATTACAGAGCTTCGGCCCTTCCATGAACACTGAAGCTTTCTTT. Variable domain in full (rest from reference TRBV18 and TRBJ1-1): NAGVMQNPRHLVRRRGQEARLRCSPMKGHSHVYWYRQLPEEGLKFMVYLQKENIIDESGMPKERFSAEFPKEGPSILRIQQVVRGDSAAYFCASSQLQSFGPSMNTEAFFGQGTRLTVV.

This sequence joins TRBV14 and TRBJ1-4; maybe TRBD1 (5 bases). Germline V gene data show CDR1 as SGHDN and CDR2 as FVKESK. There are 15 residues in the CDR3. V was pared by 0 bases and J by 8 bases, with 13 bases between. In nucleotides, the CDR3 is TGTGCCAGCAGCCAAGAAGGCAGGGTACGCGAAAAACTGTTTTTT. As protein: CASSQEGRVREKLFF. Supplemented by reference TRBV14 and TRBJ1-4, the full variable domain reads EAGVTQFPSHSVIEKGQTVTLRCDPISGHDNLYWYRRVMGKEIKFLLHFVKESKQDESGMPNNRFLAERTGGTYSTLKVQPAELEDSGVYFCASSQEGRVREKLFFGSGTQLSVL.

J is TRBJ1-1 and V is TRBV4-1; D possibly corresponds to TRBD1 (6 bases). Germline V gene sequence: CDR1 MGHRA, CDR2 YSYEKL. The germline V and J ends were trimmed by 7 bases and 5 bases, with 17 bases remaining between them. This CDR3 region has 14 residues. CDR3 amino acids: CASKTGPLSTEAFF. CDR3 DNA sequence: TGCGCCAGCAAGACAGGCCCTTTATCGACTGAAGCTTTCTTT.

The chain recombines TRBV7-9 with TRBJ1-1; TRBD1 matches at 7 bases. The CDR3 loop spans 15 amino acids. CDR1 SEHNR and CDR2 FQNEAQ come from the germline V gene (reference sequence). V was pared by 5 bases and J by 0 bases, with 6 bases of the junction left unmatched. The CDR3 sequence: CASSQQGSMNTEAFF. The CDR3 nucleotides are TGTGCCAGCAGCCAACAGGGGTCCATGAACACTGAAGCTTTCTTT.

V usage is TRBV28 and J usage is TRBJ2-7; TRBD1 agrees at 7 bases. The CDR3 runs 14 residues. In germline, CDR1 is MDHEN, CDR2 SYDVKM. V dropped 5 bases and J dropped 6; count of bases not matched to a gene: 10. Written as DNA, the CDR3 is TGTGCCAGCAGTCCACCCCTCCCAGGGGGCGAGCAGTACTTC. This sequence encodes CASSPPLPGGEQYF.

This chain links TRBV20-1 with TRBJ2-7, with D perhaps matching TRBD2 (5 bases). This CDR3 is built from 11 residues. Per the germline V gene, CDR1 is DFQATT and CDR2 is SNEGSKA (reference sequence). Trimming took 6 bases from V and 1 from J, leaving 7 bases between them. CDR3 bases: TGCAGTGCGAGGGAGTCCTACGAGCAGTACGTC. Translation: CSARESYEQYV.

The V gene is TRBV18, the J gene TRBJ1-2, with a weak D call TRBD1 (6 bases). The V gene's germline CDR1 is KGHSH and CDR2 LQKENI. The CDR3 extends over 15 amino acids. With 3 bases removed from V and 1 base from J, the gap between germline ends came to 12 bases. CDR3 bases: TGTGCCAGCTCACCTAAGGGGGACGGTAACTATGGCTACACCTTC. Translating it yields CASSPKGDGNYGYTF.

This clone was counted only a few times. This rearrangement joins TRBV9 to TRBJ1-4, with D possibly being TRBD1 (6 bases). Germline V gene data show CDR1 as SGDLS and CDR2 as YYNGEE. The V gene lost 3 bases and the J gene lost 0 bases, with 9 bases spanning the gap. This CDR3 region has 15 residues. The CDR3 coding sequence is TGTGCCAGCAGCGCGGACAGTGCAACTAATGAAAAACTGTTTTTT. Protein sequence: CASSADSATNEKLFF. The variable domain in full, with the rest retrieved from reference TRBV9 and TRBJ1-4, is DSGVTQTPKHLITATGQRVTLRCSPRSGDLSVYWYQQSLDQGLQFLIQYYNGEERAKGNILERFSAQQFPDLHSELNLSSLELGDSALYFCASSADSATNEKLFFGSGTQLSVL.

The J gene is TRBJ1-2, the V gene TRBV7-9; 9 positions agree with TRBD1. The CDR3 runs 14 residues. With V trimmed by 3 bases and J by 3 bases, 2 bases remained unmatched. Germline loops: CDR1 SEHNR, CDR2 FQNEAQ (reference sequence). Here the CDR3 reads CASSFTGGDYGYTF. The CDR3, as DNA: TGTGCCAGCAGCTTTACAGGGGGCGACTATGGCTACACCTTC.

V usage is TRBV7-9 and J usage is TRBJ2-7, with a weak D call TRBD1 (6 bases). V was cut by 7 bases and J by 4 bases, with 11 bases left in between. Germline-derived CDR1 and CDR2 are SEHNR and FQNEAQ (reference sequence). CDR3 size: 12 residues. The CDR3 protein is CASKLTGYEQYF. The CDR3 region has the DNA TGTGCCAGCAAGCTTACAGGGTACGAGCAGTACTTC.

This chain connects TRBV5-1 to TRBJ2-1; D is perhaps TRBD2 (6 bases). The CDR3 extends over 17 amino acids. V was cut by 4 bases and J by 5 bases, with 22 bases left in between. Germline V lookup: CDR1 SGHRS, CDR2 YFSETQ. The CDR3 coding sequence is TGCGCCAGCAGCGGTTCCCTAGGGAGGCGGGGAAACAATGAGCAGTTCTTC. Translating gives CASSGSLGRRGNNEQFF. Full variable domain (rest looked up from reference TRBV5-1 and TRBJ2-1): KAGVTQTPRYLIKTRGQQVTLSCSPISGHRSVSWYQQTPGQGLQFLFEYFSETQRNKGNFPGRFSGRQFSNSRSEMNVSTLELGDSALYLCASSGSLGRRGNNEQFFGPGTRLTVL.

The chain recombines TRBV5-5 with TRBJ1-3; TRBD1 might be the D (6 bases). The V end lost 4 bases, the J end lost 0 bases, and 14 bases lay between the germline ends. The CDR3 is made up of 16 amino acids. The germline gives CDR1 SGHKS, CDR2 YYEKEE (reference sequence). CDR3 DNA: TGTGCCAGCAGCAGGGACACCTCCCTCTCTGGAAACACCATATATTTT. This sequence encodes CASSRDTSLSGNTIYF.